This TCR beta chain was retrieved from a study of T cells in Graves' hyperthyroidism and ophthalmopathy. Researchers took RNA transcripts and amplified the TCR beta CDR3 regions from them. HTBI primers were the set used in a first-round RT-PCR of the TCR CDR3. Via MiXCR, TCRdb re-called the multiplex PCR reads, giving one row per CDR3 protein. The sample yields about 160,000 distinct CDR3 sequences, about a tenth seen once. Material: blood. This clonotype originated in a woman aged 18-29 years with Graves' hyperthyroidism that later progressed to Graves' ophthalmopathy.

The CDR3 DNA follows: TGTGCCAGCAGCTTCGGGATGGCTGGGACAGAGCTCTACGAGCAGTACTTC. It translates to CASSFGMAGTELYEQYF. The V call is TRBV7-9, the J call TRBJ2-7; 7 bases fit TRBD1. The CDR3 runs 17 residues. V shed 3 bases, J shed 3 bases, and the junction held 14 bases outside the gene matches. From germline, CDR1 is SEHNR and CDR2 FQNEAQ (reference sequence).